This T cell receptor beta chain was sequenced for a study of shared clonotypes between healthy human individuals. Overall study: CD4 naive and memory got three plates each, CD8 naive two, CD8 memory one. The study's findings and limits: For naive CD4 cells, around 5% of clonotypes were shared across a handful of donors. Some clonotypes were shared by all four sorted-subset donors, while others were not shared. The non-shared ones had lower generation probabilities than the shared ones.

Details on this clone: Its antigen is not known. The same CDR3 can be traced to other DNA sequences in this sample.

Produced via immunoSEQ multiplex PCR; TCRdb's table is partial and in-frame only. Of about 820,000 clones listed, 85% to 95% are singletons. Naive-designated CD8 cells lacked CD45RO, were positively enriched for CCR7, and omitted terminally differentiated effector memory CD45RA+ cells. This receptor was identified in a man aged 25 to 40 in good health. The sample was naive CD8+ T cells sorted from blood.

In nucleotides, the CDR3 is TGCAGCGTTGTAAAACAGACCTACAATGAGCAGTTCTTC. Protein product: CSVVKQTYNEQFF. The V call is TRBV29-1, the J call TRBJ2-1; D is ambiguous. This CDR3 contains 13 residues. The germline V and J ends were trimmed by 4 bases and 2 bases, with 9 bases remaining between them. CDR1 is SQVTM and CDR2 is ANQGSEA in the germline V gene.